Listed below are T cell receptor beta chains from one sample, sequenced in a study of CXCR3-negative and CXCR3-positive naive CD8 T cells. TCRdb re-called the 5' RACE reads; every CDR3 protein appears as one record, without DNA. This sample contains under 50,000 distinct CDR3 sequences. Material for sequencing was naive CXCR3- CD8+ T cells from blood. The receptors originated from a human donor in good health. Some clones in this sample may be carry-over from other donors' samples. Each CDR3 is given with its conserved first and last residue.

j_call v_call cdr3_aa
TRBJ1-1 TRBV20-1 CSARDQPRGLNTEAFF
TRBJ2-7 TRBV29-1 CSVIAGDGEQYF
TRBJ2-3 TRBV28 CASSLHPGRGTDTQYF
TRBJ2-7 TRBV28 CASSLRTGLYEQYF
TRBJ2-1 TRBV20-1 CSASREIWAGAPVDEQFF
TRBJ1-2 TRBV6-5 CASSYSTSYGYTF
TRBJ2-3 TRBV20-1 CSARDLASPTQYF
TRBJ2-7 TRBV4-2 CASSQDEGPYEQYF
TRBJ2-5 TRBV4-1 CASSLPGLAGGRQETQYF
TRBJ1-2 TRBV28 CASSFSGRGDYGYTF
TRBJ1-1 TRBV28 CASSPLTENTEAFF
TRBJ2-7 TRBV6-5 CASREETAYEQYF
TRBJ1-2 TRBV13 CASGAGTERPNYGYTF